This passage covers 30 T cell receptor beta chains from one sample sequenced in a study of blood T cell repertoires in COVID-19. TCRdb's table, derived via immunoSEQ multiplex PCR, lists solely in-frame clones and lacks some. The table has roughly 57,000 clones, around 87% seen once; the top ten hold approximately 6.9%. Sequencing was carried out using peripheral blood. The receptors here all came from a man between 60 and 70 years old with active or convalescent COVID-19.

In this sample, this clone turned up a few times. The chain carries TRBV2 and TRBJ2-7; D is perhaps TRBD1 (5 bases). The germline gives CDR1 SNHLY, CDR2 FYNNEI. The CDR3 spans 16 residues. Trimming took 4 bases from V and 3 from J, leaving 19 bases between them. The CDR3 here is CASSVKSQVPLYEQYF. CDR3 bases: TGTGCCAGCAGTGTTAAATCACAGGTGCCCCTCTACGAGCAGTACTTC.

In this sample, this clone turned up a few times. The rearrangement links TRBV28 to TRBJ1-4; D not resolved. Trimming removed 4 bases from V and 4 bases from J, with 4 bases in between. Germline V CDR1 and CDR2: MDHEN, SYDVKM. The CDR3 covers 12 residues. CDR3 DNA sequence: TGTGCCAGCAGTTCCGTTAATGAAAAACTGTTTTTT. Translation: CASSSVNEKLFF. The full variable domain, completed using reference TRBV28 and TRBJ1-4, is DVKVTQSSRYLVKRTGEKVFLECVQDMDHENMFWYRQDPGLGLRLIYFSYDVKMKEKGDIPEGYSVSREKKERFSLILESASTNQTSMYLCASSSVNEKLFFGSGTQLSVL.

The rearrangement links TRBV29-1 to TRBJ1-2; TRBD1 agrees at 7 bases. The germline CDR1 and CDR2 sequences are SQVTM and ANQGSEA. V was clipped by 7 bases and J by 2 bases; unmatched bases: 4. The length of the CDR3 is 12 residues. For the CDR3, the DNA is TGCAGCGCCGGACAGGAAAACTATGGCTACACCTTC. This translates into CSAGQENYGYTF.

This sequence joins TRBV29-1 and TRBJ1-2; D uncertain. Trimming pared 4 bases from V and 4 bases from J, leaving 16 bases between. Germline V CDR1 and CDR2: SQVTM, ANQGSEA. This CDR3 spans 14 amino acids. This CDR3 reads CSVVGAPEGYGYTF. The CDR3 DNA reads as TGCAGCGTTGTGGGCGCTCCCGAGGGCTATGGCTACACCTTC.

This chain connects TRBV5-6 to TRBJ1-6; 9 bases are shared with TRBD1. Trimming cost V 3 bases and J 8 bases; bases outside gene matches: 3. This CDR3 is built from 14 residues. The germline V gene encodes CDR1 SGHDT and CDR2 YYEEEE. The DNA for the CDR3 is TGTGCCAGCAGCTGGGGACAGGGAGATTCACCCCTCCACTTT. Amino acids: CASSWGQGDSPLHF. The full variable domain, rest sourced from reference TRBV5-6 and TRBJ1-6, is DAGVTQSPTHLIKTRGQQVTLRCSPKSGHDTVSWYQQALGQGPQFIFQYYEEEERQRGNFPDRFSGHQFPNYSSELNVNALLLGDSALYLCASSWGQGDSPLHFGNGTRLTVT.

The V gene is TRBV7-7, the J gene TRBJ1-3, with D hard to call. Germline V gives CDR1 SSHAT, CDR2 FNYEAQ (reference sequence). The V end was cut by 1 base, the J end by 4 bases, with 8 bases between. The CDR3 has 14 amino acids. The CDR3 sequence is CASSLGTEGNTIYF. The DNA of the CDR3 is TGTGCCAGCAGCTTAGGAACAGAAGGAAACACCATATATTTT. Based on the CDR3 plus reference TRBV7-7 and TRBJ1-3, the full variable domain is GAGVSQSPRYKVTKRGQDVTLRCDPISSHATLYWYQQALGQGPEFLTYFNYEAQPDKSGLPSDRFSAERPEGSISTLTIQRTEQRDSAMYRCASSLGTEGNTIYFGEGSWLTVV.

The chain recombines TRBV19 with TRBJ1-1, with a tentative D call TRBD1 (6 bases). This CDR3 is 17 amino acids long. V lost 3 bases and J lost 0, with 17 bases in between. From germline, CDR1 is LNHDA and CDR2 SQIVND (reference sequence). The CDR3 nucleotides are TGTGCCAGTAGTATCCGGTTATCTGGGACATTGAACACTGAAGCTTTCTTT. Amino acid sequence: CASSIRLSGTLNTEAFF.

This rearrangement joins TRBV7-2 to TRBJ1-2; D is uncertain. The germline V gene encodes CDR1 SGHTA and CDR2 FQGNSA. Trimming left V 5 bases short and J 2 bases short, with 12 bases between. The CDR3 length is 14 residues. CDR3 amino acids: CASSPGHLNYGYTF. For the CDR3, the DNA is TGTGCCAGCAGCCCAGGTCACCTAAACTATGGCTACACCTTC.

This clone occurred a few times. The chain links TRBV27 to TRBJ2-5, with 11 bases matching TRBD1. CDR3 length: 17 amino acids. The J segment lost 2 bases and the V segment lost 3 bases, leaving 8 bases of the junction unmatched. Per the germline V gene, CDR1 is MNHEY and CDR2 is SMNVEV (reference sequence). CDR3 DNA: TGTGCCAGCAGTTTGAGAGGGACAGGGGGAGGTCAAGAGACCCAGTACTTC. Its translation is CASSLRGTGGGQETQYF.

The chain uses TRBV5-4 and TRBJ2-2; a possible D gene is TRBD2 (5 bases). Trimming cost V 3 bases and J 4 bases, with 13 bases left between them. Germline V gene data show CDR1 as SGHNT and CDR2 as YYREEE (reference sequence). This CDR3 contains 15 residues. CDR3 in amino acids: CASSSPSGFTGELFF. The CDR3 DNA reads TGTGCCAGCAGCTCCCCCAGCGGATTCACCGGGGAGCTGTTTTTT. Supplemented by reference TRBV5-4 and TRBJ2-2, the full variable domain reads ETGVTQSPTHLIKTRGQQVTLRCSSQSGHNTVSWYQQALGQGPQFIFQYYREEENGRGNFPPRFSGLQFPNYSSELNVNALELDDSALYLCASSSPSGFTGELFFGEGSRLTVL.

This chain links TRBV27 with TRBJ2-3, with 10 bases lining up with TRBD2. With 2 bases clipped from V and 9 bases from J, the junction kept 5 bases outside the gene matches. Germline lookup yields CDR1 MNHEY and CDR2 SMNVEV (reference sequence). This CDR3 is 14 amino acids long. CDR3 protein: CASSLRLAGDTQYF. The CDR3 nucleotides read TGTGCCAGCAGTTTACGGCTAGCGGGGGACACGCAGTATTTT.

The genes are TRBV5-5 and TRBJ1-1; no clear D gene. CDR1 is SGHKS and CDR2 is YYEKEE in the germline V gene (reference sequence). Trimming cost V 1 base and J 0 bases, with 10 bases left between them. This CDR3 contains 15 residues. CDR3 in amino acids: CASSLFAGMNTEAFF. CDR3 coding DNA: TGTGCCAGCAGCTTGTTTGCAGGTATGAACACTGAAGCTTTCTTT.

This clone has just a few counts. This chain connects TRBV7-8 to TRBJ2-7, with TRBD2 identical over 7 bases. CDR3 length equals 14 residues. Germline lookup yields CDR1 SGHVS and CDR2 FQNEAQ. The V segment lost 0 bases and the J segment 3 bases; nucleotides outside the gene matches: 2. The CDR3 DNA is TGTGCCAGCAGCTTAGCGGGGGGGAACTACGAGCAGTACTTC. It translates to CASSLAGGNYEQYF.

This clone is a singleton in its sample. V usage is TRBV7-2 and J usage is TRBJ2-3; 9 bases line up with TRBD2. The CDR3 covers 17 residues. Germline lookup yields CDR1 SGHTA and CDR2 FQGNSA. Germline trimming cut 4 bases from V and 3 bases from J; bases unmatched to any gene: 11. The CDR3 nucleotides are TGTGCCAGCAGCTCCAGTCCGGGACTAGCCAAAACAGATACGCAGTATTTT. As protein: CASSSSPGLAKTDTQYF.

CDR3 nucleotide sequence: TGTGCCAGCAGTGAAGGGGGCAGGGGCAATCAGCCCCAGCATTTT. As protein: CASSEGGRGNQPQHF. The J gene is TRBJ1-5, the V gene TRBV6-1; D may be TRBD1 (5 bases). CDR1 MNHNS and CDR2 SASEGT come from the germline V gene. This CDR3 contains 15 residues. Between the trimmed V and J ends, which lost 1 base and 2 bases, there was a span of 9 bases.

V usage is TRBV12-3 or TRBV12-4 and J usage is TRBJ2-5; no reliable D call. This CDR3 has 12 residues. Trimming shortened V by 8 bases and J by 3 bases, and 10 bases separated the two germline ends. CDR3 DNA: TGTGCCAGCGGCCCAACCGAAGAGACCCAGTACTTC. Translation gives CASGPTEETQYF.

The chain carries TRBV7-2 and TRBJ2-7; 7 positions match TRBD2. The CDR3 length is 14 residues. CDR1 SGHTA and CDR2 FQGNSA come from the germline V gene. Trimming cost V 4 bases and J 0 bases; bases outside gene matches: 3. For the CDR3, the DNA is TGTGCCAGCAGCTACGGACTAGGCTCCTACGAGCAGTACTTC. Its protein is CASSYGLGSYEQYF. The complete variable domain, with remaining parts taken from reference TRBV7-2 and TRBJ2-7, reads GAGVSQSPSNKVTEKGKDVELRCDPISGHTALYWYRQSLGQGLEFLIYFQGNSAPDKSGLPSDRFSAERTGGSVSTLTIQRTQQEDSAVYLCASSYGLGSYEQYFGPGTRLTVT.

The chain employs TRBV6-2 or TRBV6-3 and TRBJ1-1; D perhaps matches TRBD1 (6 bases). CDR3 length equals 14 residues. Trimming stripped 6 bases from V and 4 bases from J, with 15 bases between. Germline V gene lookup returns CDR1 MNHEY and CDR2 SVGEGT. The CDR3 here is CASSPQGTSTEAFF. In DNA, the CDR3 is TGTGCCAGCAGCCCACAGGGTACGAGCACTGAAGCTTTCTTT.

This clone is a singleton in its sample. This chain uses TRBV6-6 with TRBJ1-1, with D unresolved. This CDR3 contains 13 residues. Germline loops: CDR1 MNHNY, CDR2 SVGAGI (reference sequence). V was cut by 7 bases and J by 1 base, with 10 bases left in between. The CDR3, as DNA: TGTGCCAGCAAGGAGGTACAGAACACTGAAGCTTTCTTT. It specifies CASKEVQNTEAFF.

This chain connects TRBV7-9 to TRBJ2-3; the D is unclear. The CDR3 is 14 amino acids. Looked up from germline, CDR1 is SEHNR and CDR2 is FQNEAQ (reference sequence). Trimming removed 1 base at V and 2 bases at J, with 7 bases between. The DNA for the CDR3 is TGTGCCAGCAGCTTAGGTGGCCCCACAGATACGCAGTATTTT. Translating it yields CASSLGGPTDTQYF.

This sequence joins TRBV7-8 and TRBJ1-6; D not certain. Trimming pared 3 bases from V and 1 base from J, leaving 4 bases between. Germline loops: CDR1 SGHVS, CDR2 FQNEAQ. This CDR3 contains 14 residues. The DNA of the CDR3 is TGTGCCAGCAGCTTCTCGTCCTATAATTCACCCCTCCACTTT. Encoded protein: CASSFSSYNSPLHF. The full variable domain, in which reference TRBV7-8 and TRBJ1-6 provide the parts outside the CDR3, is GAGVSQSPRYKVAKRGQDVALRCDPISGHVSLFWYQQALGQGPEFLTYFQNEAQLDKSGLPSDRFFAERPEGSVSTLKIQRTQQEDSAVYLCASSFSSYNSPLHFGNGTRLTVT.

V and J are TRBV5-1 and TRBJ2-4, with 7 bases that match TRBD2. Trimming at V came to 4 bases and at J to 5 bases, leaving 12 bases not matched to a gene. The germline CDR1 and CDR2 sequences are SGHRS and YFSETQ. CDR3 size: 16 residues. CDR3 amino acids: CASSPTPGGRENIQYF. CDR3 bases: TGCGCCAGCAGCCCCACCCCGGGGGGTCGGGAAAACATTCAGTACTTC.

In nucleotides, the CDR3 is TGTGCCAGCTCGGGGAGCTCCTACGAGCAGTACTTC. This sequence encodes CASSGSSYEQYF. V usage is TRBV18 and J usage is TRBJ2-7, with D tentatively TRBD2 (5 bases). Trimming pared 6 bases from V and 0 bases from J, leaving 6 bases between. The length of the CDR3 is 12 residues. The germline V gene has CDR1 KGHSH and CDR2 LQKENI.

The chain is built from TRBV7-8 and TRBJ1-2; D possibly corresponds to TRBD1 (5 bases). Trimming left V 9 bases short and J 4 bases short, with 18 bases between. Looked up from germline, CDR1 is SGHVS and CDR2 is FQNEAQ. This CDR3 has 14 amino acids. Written as DNA, the CDR3 is TGTGCCAGTCAACGGGGGACGACTGGCTATGGCTACACCTTC. It codes for CASQRGTTGYGYTF. Supplemented by reference TRBV7-8 and TRBJ1-2, the full variable domain reads GAGVSQSPRYKVAKRGQDVALRCDPISGHVSLFWYQQALGQGPEFLTYFQNEAQLDKSGLPSDRFFAERPEGSVSTLKIQRTQQEDSAVYLCASQRGTTGYGYTFGSGTRLTVV.

The chain uses TRBV5-5 and TRBJ2-7, with 9 positions matching TRBD1. The trim removed 4 bases at V and 1 base at J, leaving 3 bases unmatched. The CDR3 is 14 residues long. In germline, CDR1 is SGHKS, CDR2 YYEKEE (reference sequence). The CDR3 nucleotides read TGTGCCAGCAGCAACAGGGGGCTGTCCTACGAGCAGTACTTC. Translation gives CASSNRGLSYEQYF.

The genes are TRBV28 and TRBJ1-2; the match to TRBD1 covers 7 bases. The CDR3 contains 14 residues. Looked up from germline, CDR1 is MDHEN and CDR2 is SYDVKM. Germline trimming cut 5 bases from V and 8 bases from J; bases unmatched to any gene: 11. CDR3 in DNA: TGTGCCAGCAGTCCCGGGACAGCCTTATGGGGCTACACCTTC. Protein product: CASSPGTALWGYTF.

The chain is built from TRBV6-2 or TRBV6-3 and TRBJ1-2; no clear D. The CDR3 loop spans 13 amino acids. Trimming removed 2 bases from V and 4 bases from J, with 8 bases in between. The V gene's germline CDR1 is MNHEY and CDR2 SVGEGT. The CDR3, as DNA: TGTGCCAGCAGTTACGAGGTGCGCTATGGCTACACCTTC. Translated, it gives CASSYEVRYGYTF.

The rearrangement links TRBV7-2 to TRBJ2-7; D is possibly TRBD2 (6 bases). The CDR3 runs to 15 residues. V was trimmed by 5 bases and J by 3 bases, leaving 17 bases between them. The germline gives CDR1 SGHTA, CDR2 FQGNSA. This CDR3 is CASSQTSDGGYEQYF. CDR3 coding DNA: TGTGCCAGCAGCCAAACCTCGGACGGGGGCTACGAGCAGTACTTC.

The chain employs TRBV19 and TRBJ2-5; 10 bases line up with TRBD2. Germline V CDR1 and CDR2: LNHDA, SQIVND (reference sequence). J gave up 2 bases and V 7 bases, and 16 bases lay outside the gene matches. The CDR3 extends over 18 amino acids. Here the CDR3 DNA reads TGTGCCAGTAATAGTCCCCGGACTAGCGGAGCTAATCAAGAGACCCAGTACTTC. Translating gives CASNSPRTSGANQETQYF.

The chain couples TRBV5-1 to TRBJ2-7, with 10 bases identical to TRBD1. The CDR3 runs to 14 residues. CDR1 is SGHRS, CDR2 YFSETQ, per germline. V lost 5 bases, J lost 5 bases, and 7 bases stayed unmatched. The CDR3 is CASSRDRGLDEQYF. CDR3 nucleotides: TGCGCCAGCAGTCGTGACAGGGGGCTCGACGAGCAGTACTTC.